These 5 T cell receptor beta chains were sequenced from one sample in a study of T-cell reconstitution after alpha-beta-depleted transplantation in children. TCRbeta library construction was performed incorporating unique molecular identifiers. TCRdb used MiXCR to reprocess the PCR reads, holding one entry per CDR3 protein. The sample lists around 230,000 distinct CDR3 sequences, approximately 17% occurring once. Sequences were derived from PBMCs, mostly from graft donor cells, sampled 360 days after TCRalphabeta/CD19-depleted stem cell transplant. Receptors were obtained from a male patient between 2 and 10 years old who had a stem cell transplant for acute lymphoblastic leukemia, so the T cells may come from the graft donor.

This clonotype has ten or more counts. The chain's CDR3 is CASREVGDTQYF. The CDR3 bases are TGCGCCAGCAGAGAGGTCGGAGATACGCAGTATTTT. J is TRBJ2-3 and V is TRBV5-1; D not resolved. V lost 5 bases to trimming and J lost 5 bases, with 9 bases between them. CDR1 and CDR2 from the germline V gene are SGHRS and YFSETQ. The CDR3 runs 12 residues.

There are a few counts of this clonotype. The chain recombines TRBV7-2 with TRBJ2-1; the match to TRBD2 covers 7 bases. The length of the CDR3 is 15 residues. V was pared by 4 bases and J by 0 bases, with 3 bases of the junction left unmatched. The V gene's germline CDR1 is SGHTA and CDR2 FQGNSA. This chain's CDR3 is CASSWRGSSYNEQFF. CDR3 nucleotides: TGTGCCAGCAGCTGGCGGGGGAGCTCCTACAATGAGCAGTTCTTC.

The DNA for the CDR3 is TGTGCCATCTCATTTAAACCGGGACAGGGGAACACTGAAGCTTTCTTT. It encodes CAISFKPGQGNTEAFF. V and J are TRBV10-3 and TRBJ1-1, with TRBD1 matching 9 bases. J lost 1 base, V lost 8 bases, and 11 bases had no gene match. The CDR3 spans 16 residues. Germline-derived CDR1 and CDR2 are ENHRY and SYGVKD.

This clonotype was seen a few times. The chain is built from TRBV7-2 and TRBJ2-1; perhaps TRBD2 as D (5 bases). V lost 5 bases and J lost 4, with 12 bases in between. The CDR3 has 14 residues. The germline V gene has CDR1 SGHTA and CDR2 FQGNSA. CDR3: CASSRPTSYNEQFF. The CDR3, as DNA: TGTGCCAGCAGCCGGCCCACTAGTTACAATGAGCAGTTCTTC.

With respect to this clonotype: A read error may produce the germline difference seen at one junction end. V and J are TRBV5-6 and TRBJ2-7; possibly TRBD2 for D (5 bases). This CDR3 is 16 amino acids long. The germline gives CDR1 SGHDT, CDR2 YYEEEE. The CDR3 coding sequence is TGTGCCAGCAGCTTTGTCCCGGGAATTTTTACCTACAAGCAGTACTTC. Translating it yields CASSFVPGIFTYKQYF.